These 4 T cell receptor beta chains share one sample of origin, sequenced in a study of somatic mutations in cytotoxic T cells in rheumatoid arthritis. Generated by immunoSEQ multiplex PCR, the TCRdb table keeps only in-frame clones and is missing some. The sample includes approximately 19,000 clones, approximately 80% seen only once; the top ten take around 10%. What was sequenced was CD8+ T cells sorted from blood. Receptors originate from an adult with rheumatoid arthritis.

This clone was observed a few times. The V and J genes are TRBV27 and TRBJ2-7; TRBD2 matches 9 bases. The CDR3 is 14 amino acids. The germline V gene encodes CDR1 MNHEY and CDR2 SMNVEV (reference sequence). V was clipped by 9 bases and J by 3 bases; unmatched bases: 9. DNA of the CDR3: TGTGCCAGTTCCATTAGCGGGGGCCTCTACGAGCAGTACTTC. This translates into CASSISGGLYEQYF.

The J gene is TRBJ1-1, the V gene TRBV6-5, with D unresolved. CDR1 is MNHEY and CDR2 is SVGAGI in the germline V gene. V was shortened by 0 bases and J by 4 bases, with 12 bases between the two germline ends. The CDR3 has 15 residues. CDR3 sequence: CASSYSRPEGTEAFF. The CDR3 nucleotides read TGTGCCAGCAGTTACTCACGGCCAGAGGGCACTGAAGCTTTCTTT.

The chain uses TRBV6-5 and TRBJ2-7, with 7 bases lining up with TRBD1. V dropped 7 bases and J dropped 5; count of bases not matched to a gene: 8. CDR1 and CDR2 from the germline V gene are MNHEY and SVGAGI. The CDR3 consists of 13 residues. The CDR3 DNA reads TGTGCCAGCATCAAGGGGACAGTCGACGAGCAGTACTTC. Its translation: CASIKGTVDEQYF.

This clone was detected a few times. This chain links TRBV2 with TRBJ2-2, with a possible D match to TRBD2 (6 bases). The germline V and J ends were trimmed by 6 bases and 7 bases, with 15 bases remaining between them. CDR1 and CDR2 from the germline V gene are SNHLY and FYNNEI. The CDR3 is 14 residues long. The CDR3 region is CASRDELASGELFF. In DNA form, the CDR3 reads TGTGCCAGCAGAGACGAACTAGCTAGCGGGGAGCTGTTTTTT.